These T cell receptor beta chains were read from a single sample in a study of T cell responses to AZD1222 COVID-19 vaccine. TCRdb keeps only in-frame clones here, not all; method: immunoSEQ multiplex PCR. Here the sample spans 90,000 or so clones, approximately 89% being singletons. Sequenced here: peripheral blood, sampled on day 0 of AZD1222 vaccination. The origin of the receptors is an adult in good health. Both conserved end residues are part of each CDR3. The order of the fields is CDR3 DNA, CDR3 protein, J gene, clone size, D gene, V gene. D genes are given only for firm matches. Not every row has a clone size; where given, it reads once, few, many or a size class.

CDR3 DNA: TGTGCCAGCAAGGGACCCTATGAGGGTCAGCCCCAGCATTTT
CDR3 protein: CASKGPYEGQPQHF
J gene: TRBJ1-5
clone size: NA
D gene: NA
V gene: TRBV6-5

CDR3 DNA: TGTGCCAGCAGCCAGGGGACAGTTTGGGGCAATCAGCCCCAGCATTTT
CDR3 protein: CASSQGTVWGNQPQHF
J gene: TRBJ1-5
clone size: NA
D gene: TRBD1
V gene: TRBV5-8

CDR3 DNA: TGTGCCAGCAGCTGGCAGATGAACACTGAAGCTTTCTTT
CDR3 protein: CASSWQMNTEAFF
J gene: TRBJ1-1
clone size: NA
D gene: NA
V gene: TRBV11-3

CDR3 DNA: TGTGCCAGCAGCTTAGATCTTTCGGCCACTAACTATGGCTACACCTTC
CDR3 protein: CASSLDLSATNYGYTF
J gene: TRBJ1-2
clone size: NA
D gene: NA
V gene: TRBV7-9

CDR3 DNA: TGTGCCAGCTCGCCCGACAGGGCCAATCAGCCCCAGCATTTT
CDR3 protein: CASSPDRANQPQHF
J gene: TRBJ1-5
clone size: NA
D gene: TRBD1
V gene: TRBV18

CDR3 DNA: TGTGCCAGCAGCCAAGATTATGCGGGAGCTCGAAATGAGCAGTTCTTC
CDR3 protein: CASSQDYAGARNEQFF
J gene: TRBJ2-1
clone size: NA
D gene: TRBD2
V gene: TRBV3-1/TRBV3-2

CDR3 DNA: TGTGCCAGTAGTCGAAGGACAGGATATGGCTACACCTTC
CDR3 protein: CASSRRTGYGYTF
J gene: TRBJ1-2
clone size: NA
D gene: TRBD1
V gene: TRBV19

CDR3 DNA: TGTGCCAGCAGCCAACCGGGACGTGAAAGAGTGGGCTACACCTTC
CDR3 protein: CASSQPGRERVGYTF
J gene: TRBJ1-2
clone size: NA
D gene: NA
V gene: TRBV3-1/TRBV3-2

CDR3 DNA: TGTGCCAGCTCACCGAGGGCTGGGGCCAACGTCCTGACTTTC
CDR3 protein: CASSPRAGANVLTF
J gene: TRBJ2-6
clone size: NA
D gene: NA
V gene: TRBV18

CDR3 DNA: TGCGCCAGCAGCCGTGATCTGGGCACTGAAGCTTTCTTT
CDR3 protein: CASSRDLGTEAFF
J gene: TRBJ1-1
clone size: once
D gene: NA
V gene: TRBV5-1

CDR3 DNA: TGTGCCAGCAGTTTAATAGGCGATACGCAGTATTTT
CDR3 protein: CASSLIGDTQYF
J gene: TRBJ2-3
clone size: NA
D gene: NA
V gene: TRBV6-5

CDR3 DNA: TGCAGTGCTAGTCAGGAATATAATTCACCCCTCCACTTT
CDR3 protein: CSASQEYNSPLHF
J gene: TRBJ1-6
clone size: NA
D gene: NA
V gene: TRBV20-1

CDR3 DNA: TGCGCCAGCAGCTGGAGGGGACAAGAGACCCAGTACTTC
CDR3 protein: CASSWRGQETQYF
J gene: TRBJ2-5
clone size: NA
D gene: NA
V gene: TRBV5-1

CDR3 DNA: TGTGCCAGCAGCTTAGTCCGGGGCGCGGGGGGAGATACGCAGTATTTT
CDR3 protein: CASSLVRGAGGDTQYF
J gene: TRBJ2-3
clone size: NA
D gene: TRBD2
V gene: TRBV7-8

CDR3 DNA: TGTGCCAGCAGTCCTATTGCGGGGGCCGGCACTGAAGCTTTCTTT
CDR3 protein: CASSPIAGAGTEAFF
J gene: TRBJ1-1
clone size: NA
D gene: NA
V gene: TRBV6-5

CDR3 DNA: TGCAGCGTCGGCAAACGACAGGAGTCGAACACCGGGGAGCTGTTTTTT
CDR3 protein: CSVGKRQESNTGELFF
J gene: TRBJ2-2
clone size: NA
D gene: NA
V gene: TRBV29-1

CDR3 DNA: TGCAGTGCCAGACAGGGGGGTGGCTACACCTTC
CDR3 protein: CSARQGGGYTF
J gene: TRBJ1-2
clone size: NA
D gene: TRBD1
V gene: TRBV20-1

CDR3 DNA: TGTGCCACCTACGGATTGGGGGTGGCCGGGGAGCTGTTTTTT
CDR3 protein: CATYGLGVAGELFF
J gene: TRBJ2-2
clone size: NA
D gene: NA
V gene: TRBV6-5

CDR3 DNA: TGTGCCAGCTCACCAAATCAGGGTGAAGGATCACCCCTCCACTTT
CDR3 protein: CASSPNQGEGSPLHF
J gene: TRBJ1-6
clone size: NA
D gene: NA
V gene: TRBV18

CDR3 DNA: TGTGCCAGCAGCTTAGATATGAACACTGAAGCTTTCTTT
CDR3 protein: CASSLDMNTEAFF
J gene: TRBJ1-1
clone size: few
D gene: NA
V gene: TRBV7-9

CDR3 DNA: TGTGCCAGCAGCCAAGTAGGATCCCTTGGGCGGGAGAAAGAATACGAGCAGTACTTC
CDR3 protein: CASSQVGSLGREKEYEQYF
J gene: TRBJ2-7
clone size: NA
D gene: TRBD2
V gene: TRBV4-2

CDR3 DNA: TGTGCCAGCAGCCCAGATTCGGTAGGGCCCTACGAGCAGTACTTC
CDR3 protein: CASSPDSVGPYEQYF
J gene: TRBJ2-7
clone size: NA
D gene: NA
V gene: TRBV9

CDR3 DNA: TGTGCCAGCAGCTCCGGATTCGGTGAAGCTTTCTTT
CDR3 protein: CASSSGFGEAFF
J gene: TRBJ1-1
clone size: NA
D gene: NA
V gene: TRBV11-2

CDR3 DNA: TGTGCCAGCAGCTTGCCTTTAACAGGGACCCAAGAGACCCAGTACTTC
CDR3 protein: CASSLPLTGTQETQYF
J gene: TRBJ2-5
clone size: NA
D gene: NA
V gene: TRBV5-5

CDR3 DNA: TGTGCCAGCAGCTCCAGGGGCAGGACCCAAGAGACCCAGTACTTC
CDR3 protein: CASSSRGRTQETQYF
J gene: TRBJ2-5
clone size: once
D gene: NA
V gene: TRBV7-8

CDR3 DNA: TGTGCCAGCAGCCCCCAAGTGACAGATACGCAGTATTTT
CDR3 protein: CASSPQVTDTQYF
J gene: TRBJ2-3
clone size: once
D gene: NA
V gene: TRBV5-5

CDR3 DNA: TGTGCCATCAGTGATTGGGGGTCGGGTGAAAAACTGTTTTTT
CDR3 protein: CAISDWGSGEKLFF
J gene: TRBJ1-4
clone size: NA
D gene: NA
V gene: TRBV10-3

CDR3 DNA: TGTGCCAGCAGCCCAACCGGAACGGGGGGCACTGAAGCTTTCTTT
CDR3 protein: CASSPTGTGGTEAFF
J gene: TRBJ1-1
clone size: NA
D gene: NA
V gene: TRBV6-5